The 25 T cell receptor beta chains below were found in one sample sequenced in a study of spatial heterogeneity in lung cancer. The time point here: blood at routine non-recurrence follow-up after resection. Via MiXCR, TCRdb re-called the 5' RACE reads, giving one row per CDR3 protein. The sample carries over 15,000 distinct CDR3 sequences, 9% to 10% recorded once. The sample here was PBMCs, taken at follow-up. Receptor source: a male donor with early-stage non-small cell lung cancer.

This clonotype was recorded a few times. CDR3 DNA sequence: TGCAGTGCTAGAGACGTGGGGCTACCGAACACTGAAGCTTTCTTT. Its protein is CSARDVGLPNTEAFF. This chain connects TRBV20-1 to TRBJ1-1, with D tentatively TRBD1 (5 bases). V was shortened by 0 bases and J by 1 base, with 12 bases between the two germline ends. Germline-derived CDR1 and CDR2 are DFQATT and SNEGSKA (reference sequence). The CDR3 sequence is 15 residues long.

This clonotype has a count of ten or more. The chain carries TRBV11-2 and TRBJ2-7; D is undetermined. Looked up from germline, CDR1 is SGHAT and CDR2 is FQNNGV. This CDR3 contains 14 residues. Trimming took off 8 bases at V and 4 bases at J, with 18 bases between the two ends. For the CDR3, the DNA is TGTGCCAGCTCACCCCTAGGCCCACTATACGAGCAGTACTTC. It codes for CASSPLGPLYEQYF. The variable domain in full, completed from reference TRBV11-2 and TRBJ2-7, reads EAGVAQSPRYKIIEKRQSVAFWCNPISGHATLYWYQQILGQGPKLLIQFQNNGVVDDSQLPKDRFSAERLKGVDSTLKIQPAKLEDSAVYLCASSPLGPLYEQYFGPGTRLTVT.

The table lists this clonotype with a few counts. The J gene is TRBJ1-1, the V gene TRBV29-1; no definite D call. Germline V CDR1 and CDR2: SQVTM, ANQGSEA. Trimming pared 3 bases from V and 3 bases from J, leaving 11 bases between. The CDR3 has 13 residues. CDR3 residues: CSVENPLDTEAFF. In DNA form, the CDR3 reads TGCAGCGTTGAGAACCCCCTGGACACTGAAGCTTTCTTT. Complete variable domain (other parts from reference TRBV29-1 and TRBJ1-1): SAVISQKPSRDICQRGTSLTIQCQVDSQVTMMFWYRQQPGQSLTLIATANQGSEATYESGFVIDKFPISRPNLTFSTLTVSNMSPEDSSIYLCSVENPLDTEAFFGQGTRLTVV.

This clonotype has more than one count but fewer than ten. The CDR3 nucleotides read TGTGCCACCAGCAGAGATAAAGTAGTAGGGGGCGGCAACACCATATATTTT. It specifies CATSRDKVVGGGNTIYF. The V gene is TRBV15, the J gene TRBJ1-3, with 7 bases matching TRBD1. Looked up from germline, CDR1 is LNHNV and CDR2 is YYDKDF (reference sequence). The trim removed 0 bases at V and 7 bases at J, leaving 12 bases unmatched. This CDR3 is 17 amino acids long.

This clonotype was counted many times. This chain uses TRBV6-2 or TRBV6-3 with TRBJ1-2; D remains unclear. Germline-derived CDR1 and CDR2 are MNHEY and SVGEGT. V was shortened by 3 bases and J by 5 bases, with 4 bases between the two germline ends. The CDR3 length is 11 residues. The CDR3 loop is CASSYIYGYTF. The CDR3 DNA is TGTGCCAGCAGTTATATATATGGCTACACCTTC.

For this clonotype: This may be a read error: a much more frequent sequence differs by one nucleotide. The chain links TRBV7-8 to TRBJ1-5; D might be TRBD1 (6 bases). The CDR3 is 18 amino acids. Germline CDR1 and CDR2: SGHVS and FQNEAQ. The CDR3 DNA is TGTGTCAGCAGCCCCTCCCCGCGGCGGCAGGGGAGCAATCAGCCCCAGCATTTT. Encoded protein: CVSSPSPRRQGSNQPQHF.

By share, this clonotype counts as medium-sized. CDR3 DNA: TGTGCCAGCAGCGGGCTCACAGATACGCAGTATTTT. Residues: CASSGLTDTQYF. J is TRBJ2-3 and V is TRBV28; D gene unclear. Germline V gives CDR1 MDHEN, CDR2 SYDVKM. The ends were cut back, 6 bases at V and 2 bases at J, with 6 bases in the middle. CDR3 size: 12 residues. The complete variable domain, with remaining parts taken from reference TRBV28 and TRBJ2-3, reads DVKVTQSSRYLVKRTGEKVFLECVQDMDHENMFWYRQDPGLGLRLIYFSYDVKMKEKGDIPEGYSVSREKKERFSLILESASTNQTSMYLCASSGLTDTQYFGPGTRLTVL.

As concerns this clonotype: A clone one base away is much larger, so this may be a read error. The chain is built from TRBV27 and TRBJ1-1, with a weak D call TRBD1 (6 bases). From germline, CDR1 is MNHEY and CDR2 SMNVEV (reference sequence). The CDR3 consists of 14 residues. CDR3 loop: CANSVRGSGTEAFF. Here the CDR3 DNA reads TGTGCCAACAGTGTAAGGGGGTCGGGGACTGAAGCTTTCTTT.

The chain combines TRBV18 with TRBJ2-3; possible D gene TRBD1, 5 bases. The CDR3 has 14 amino acids. Germline CDR1 is KGHSH and CDR2 is LQKENI. Trimming cost V 4 bases and J 0 bases, with 8 bases left between them. CDR3 coding DNA: TGTGCCAGCTCACAGGGGTCCAGCACAGATACGCAGTATTTT. Its protein is CASSQGSSTDTQYF. The variable domain in full, with the rest retrieved from reference TRBV18 and TRBJ2-3, is NAGVMQNPRHLVRRRGQEARLRCSPMKGHSHVYWYRQLPEEGLKFMVYLQKENIIDESGMPKERFSAEFPKEGPSILRIQQVVRGDSAAYFCASSQGSSTDTQYFGPGTRLTVL.

This clonotype has a handful of counts. The V and J genes are TRBV12-3 or TRBV12-4 and TRBJ2-4; 9 bases match TRBD1. J lost 6 bases, V lost 4 bases, and 10 bases had no gene match. The CDR3 totals 16 residues. The CDR3 region has the DNA TGTGCCAGCAGTTCCGGGGACAGGGTCAGGGGAAACATTCAGTACTTC. Protein product: CASSSGDRVRGNIQYF.

This clonotype was observed many times. The chain carries TRBV20-1 and TRBJ1-1; possibly TRBD1 for D (6 bases). Between the trimmed V and J ends, which lost 0 bases and 5 bases, there was a span of 13 bases. CDR1 and CDR2 (germline): DFQATT, SNEGSKA (reference sequence). The CDR3 is 14 amino acids. The chain's CDR3 is CSARETGRGTEAFF. CDR3 nucleotide sequence: TGCAGTGCTAGAGAAACAGGGCGGGGTACTGAAGCTTTCTTT.

The rearrangement links TRBV5-1 to TRBJ1-1; D is undetermined. Trimming left V 3 bases short and J 12 bases short, with 24 bases between. The CDR3 totals 15 residues. Germline V gives CDR1 SGHRS, CDR2 YFSETQ. Written as DNA, the CDR3 is TGCGCCAGCAGCTGGACCTCTCAGCGGCGAGCCCCGCCTTTCTTT. Translating it yields CASSWTSQRRAPPFF.

This clonotype was detected ten times or more. CDR3 in DNA: TGTGCCAGCAGCATCAGGGGCACCGGGGAGCTGTTTTTT. Translating it yields CASSIRGTGELFF. This sequence joins TRBV11-2 and TRBJ2-2, with D possibly being TRBD1 (6 bases). V lost 5 bases and J lost 4, with 8 bases in between. Per germline, CDR1 SGHAT and CDR2 FQNNGV. There are 13 residues in the CDR3.

In the case of this clonotype: The junction departs from germline at one end; a sequencing error may be responsible. V usage is TRBV15 and J usage is TRBJ1-1, with D uncertain. CDR3 length: 12 residues. Germline CDR1 and CDR2: LNHNV and YYDKDF (reference sequence). CDR3 sequence: CATCRGSVEAFF. The CDR3 nucleotides are TGTGCCACCTGCAGAGGTTCGGTTGAAGCTTTCTTT.

By proportion, this clonotype is medium-sized. V usage is TRBV20-1 and J usage is TRBJ1-6; D gene ambiguous. Germline V gene sequence: CDR1 DFQATT, CDR2 SNEGSKA (reference sequence). CDR3 length: 11 residues. Here the CDR3 DNA reads TGCAGAATGCAGGTGGATTCACCCCTCCACTTT. Encoded protein: CRMQVDSPLHF.

There are many counts of this clonotype. V usage is TRBV7-2 and J usage is TRBJ2-7; D may be TRBD1 (6 bases). CDR1 and CDR2 from the germline V gene are SGHTA and FQGNSA. There are 15 residues in the CDR3. Trimming pared 5 bases from V and 3 bases from J, leaving 17 bases between. The CDR3 sequence: CASSPSTGPGYEQYF. In nucleotides, the CDR3 is TGTGCCAGCAGCCCTTCTACAGGGCCCGGCTACGAGCAGTACTTC.

This clonotype occurred many times. The chain carries TRBV20-1 and TRBJ2-1; tentative D call: TRBD2 (5 bases). The V end was cut by 5 bases, the J end by 6 bases, with 20 bases between. The CDR3 is made up of 15 amino acids. In germline, CDR1 is DFQATT, CDR2 SNEGSKA (reference sequence). The CDR3 sequence is CSAPPPRTLGNEQFF. The CDR3 nucleotides are TGCAGTGCTCCCCCCCCGAGGACTTTAGGCAATGAGCAGTTCTTC.

In its sample, this clonotype was seen many times. The chain carries TRBV7-8 and TRBJ2-7; 8 bases agree with TRBD1. The CDR3 runs 15 residues. Germline CDR1 and CDR2: SGHVS and FQNEAQ. Trimming took 5 bases from V and 2 from J; bases not matched to a gene: 8. The CDR3 nucleotides read TGTGCCAGCAGCGCCCAGGGGGCATTAACCTACGAGCAGTACTTC. Residues: CASSAQGALTYEQYF. The full variable domain, with the rest looked up from reference TRBV7-8 and TRBJ2-7, is GAGVSQSPRYKVAKRGQDVALRCDPISGHVSLFWYQQALGQGPEFLTYFQNEAQLDKSGLPSDRFFAERPEGSVSTLKIQRTQQEDSAVYLCASSAQGALTYEQYFGPGTRLTVT.

This clonotype has at least ten counts. The V gene is TRBV7-9, the J gene TRBJ2-2, with D possibly TRBD2 on 5 matching bases. CDR3 size: 12 residues. Germline V gene data show CDR1 as SEHNR and CDR2 as FQNEAQ (reference sequence). The germline V and J ends were trimmed by 7 bases and 5 bases, with 8 bases remaining between them. The CDR3 spells CASNAGTGELFF. The CDR3 DNA sequence: TGTGCCAGCAACGCGGGTACCGGGGAGCTGTTTTTT.

At least ten counts were recorded for this clonotype. The DNA of the CDR3 is TGTGCCAGCGGATCGGGACGGACCCAAGAGACCCAGTACTTC. Translated: CASGSGRTQETQYF. This chain links TRBV28 with TRBJ2-5; tentatively, D is TRBD1 or TRBD2 (5 bases each). V was cut by 8 bases and J by 1 base, with 14 bases left in between. This CDR3 comprises 14 residues. Germline V gives CDR1 MDHEN, CDR2 SYDVKM.

This clonotype was counted at least ten times. The chain combines TRBV18 with TRBJ1-1; TRBD1 agrees at 7 bases. Germline-derived CDR1 and CDR2 are KGHSH and LQKENI. Trimming removed 3 bases from V and 4 bases from J; junction bases left unmatched: 5. This CDR3 comprises 14 residues. The CDR3 DNA reads TGTGCCAGCTCACCCACACAGGGGAGCACTGAAGCTTTCTTT. Amino acid sequence: CASSPTQGSTEAFF.

This clonotype was counted ten times or more. The chain uses TRBV19 and TRBJ2-6, with TRBD1 identical over 8 bases. Germline CDR1 and CDR2: LNHDA and SQIVND (reference sequence). V dropped 5 bases and J dropped 0; count of bases not matched to a gene: 3. This CDR3 has 16 residues. CDR3 sequence: CASSVTGASGANVLTF. CDR3 in DNA: TGTGCCAGTAGTGTGACAGGGGCCTCTGGGGCCAACGTCCTGACTTTC.

Many counts were recorded for this clonotype. The rearrangement joins TRBV5-6 to TRBJ2-3; TRBD1 matches 7 bases. Trimming at V came to 2 bases and at J to 4 bases, leaving 1 base not matched to a gene. CDR1 is SGHDT, CDR2 YYEEEE, per germline. The CDR3 loop spans 13 amino acids. This CDR3 reads CASSLQGPDTQYF. The CDR3 nucleotides read TGTGCCAGCAGCTTACAGGGGCCAGATACGCAGTATTTT.

This clonotype was detected a few times. The V gene is TRBV24-1, the J gene TRBJ2-5, with 8 bases lining up with TRBD1. Trimming removed 5 bases from V and 1 base from J; junction bases left unmatched: 5. CDR1 KGHDR and CDR2 SFDVKD come from the germline V gene. The CDR3 runs to 15 residues. CDR3 residues: CATSALGQGQETQYF. CDR3 in DNA: TGTGCCACCAGTGCCCTCGGACAGGGCCAAGAGACCCAGTACTTC.

This clonotype was counted ten times or more. The chain links TRBV27 to TRBJ2-7, with D possibly called TRBD1 or TRBD2 (5 bases each). Looked up from germline, CDR1 is MNHEY and CDR2 is SMNVEV (reference sequence). The CDR3 length is 15 residues. The germline V and J ends were trimmed by 2 bases and 2 bases, with 13 bases remaining between them. The CDR3 loop reads CASSLHPGTTYEQYF. DNA of the CDR3: TGTGCCAGCAGTTTACACCCCGGGACCACCTACGAGCAGTACTTC.